Each of the 31 T cell receptor beta chains below was sequenced from the same sample in a study of blood T cells in healthy people across ages. Alongside a J-beta primer mix, a sample-barcoded 5' primer served in a second PCR lasting roughly 6 to 11 cycles. TCRdb called the 5' RACE reads again in MiXCR, with one record for every CDR3 protein. This table holds roughly 680,000 distinct CDR3 sequences, more than 45% found once. The sample comprised blood. These receptors were obtained from a woman older than 75 in good health.

On this clonotype: This may arise from a read error, as a much more abundant clone is one base away. The chain links TRBV20-1 to TRBJ2-3, with a possible D match to TRBD2 (6 bases). Germline V lookup: CDR1 DFQATT, CDR2 SNEGSKA (reference sequence). The CDR3 totals 14 residues. Trimming took off 6 bases at V and 5 bases at J, with 18 bases between the two ends. CDR3 amino acids: CSASAGQGGDTQYF. The CDR3 bases are TGCAGTGCGAGCGCGGGGCAGGGCGGAGATACGCAGTATTTT.

Ten or more counts support this clonotype. The chain has TRBV12-3 or TRBV12-4 and TRBJ2-1; weak D call: TRBD2 (6 bases). The CDR3 has 10 residues. Between the trimmed V and J ends, which lost 6 bases and 9 bases, there was a span of 6 bases. The CDR3 DNA follows: TGTGCCAGCAGCGGGGGTGAGCAGTTCTTC. This codes for CASSGGEQFF.

This clonotype appeared many times. The V gene is TRBV28, the J gene TRBJ2-7; 7 positions agree with TRBD1. Germline V gene sequence: CDR1 MDHEN, CDR2 SYDVKM. With 6 bases clipped from V and 5 bases from J, the junction kept 7 bases outside the gene matches. The CDR3 has 13 residues. Here the CDR3 reads CASSQTGTHEQYF. As DNA, the CDR3 is TGTGCCAGCAGCCAGACAGGGACCCACGAGCAGTACTTC. The full variable domain, completed using reference TRBV28 and TRBJ2-7, is DVKVTQSSRYLVKRTGEKVFLECVQDMDHENMFWYRQDPGLGLRLIYFSYDVKMKEKGDIPEGYSVSREKKERFSLILESASTNQTSMYLCASSQTGTHEQYFGPGTRLTVT.

Worth noting for this clonotype: A read error may produce the germline difference seen at one junction end. CDR3 DNA sequence: TGTGCCTGCAGCTTAGGGACAGGGGGTTTGTGGGAGCAGTACTTC. Protein sequence: CACSLGTGGLWEQYF. This chain links TRBV7-2 with TRBJ2-4; TRBD1 matches 11 bases. The CDR3 spans 15 residues. The germline gives CDR1 SGHTA, CDR2 FQGNSA.

The genes are TRBV3-1 and TRBJ2-1, with 8 bases that match TRBD1. The germline gives CDR1 LGHDT, CDR2 YNNKEL (reference sequence). With 4 bases clipped from V and 8 bases from J, the junction kept 16 bases outside the gene matches. This CDR3 spans 17 amino acids. Written as DNA, the CDR3 is TGTGCCAGCAGCCTAAGATCAGCTGGACAGGGTCGGGATGAGCAGTTCTTC. Translated, it gives CASSLRSAGQGRDEQFF.

In its sample, this clonotype was seen many times. The rearrangement links TRBV12-3 or TRBV12-4 to TRBJ2-3; TRBD1 is a possible D gene (6 bases). CDR3 length: 14 residues. V was pared by 6 bases and J by 0 bases, with 10 bases between. The CDR3 spells CASRADSSTDTQYF. CDR3 DNA sequence: TGTGCCAGCAGAGCGGACAGTAGCACAGATACGCAGTATTTT.

This clonotype was observed at least ten times. This chain links TRBV6-1 with TRBJ2-3, with 11 bases identical to TRBD1. There are 17 residues in the CDR3. Germline V lookup: CDR1 MNHNS, CDR2 SASEGT. V was pared by 0 bases and J by 2 bases, with 4 bases of the junction left unmatched. The CDR3 sequence: CASSEAGTGGLTDTQYF. In nucleotides, the CDR3 is TGTGCCAGCAGTGAAGCTGGGACAGGGGGACTCACAGATACGCAGTATTTT.

The chain couples TRBV6-2 or TRBV6-3 to TRBJ2-1, with TRBD2 identical over 7 bases. V lost 0 bases to trimming and J lost 0 bases; unmatched junction nucleotides: 8. This CDR3 contains 18 residues. CDR1 and CDR2 from the germline V gene are MNHEY and SVGEGT. This CDR3 reads CASSYSSIGGSSYNEQFF. In nucleotides, the CDR3 is TGTGCCAGCAGTTACTCGTCTATTGGCGGGAGCTCCTACAATGAGCAGTTCTTC.

This clonotype was seen more than once but under ten times. The V and J genes are TRBV4-3 and TRBJ2-7; 7 nucleotides match TRBD2. From germline, CDR1 is LGHNA and CDR2 YSLEER. The CDR3 contains 16 residues. J gave up 7 bases and V 2 bases, and 14 bases lay outside the gene matches. The CDR3 region is CASSQSLGREKKEQYF. The CDR3 nucleotides are TGCGCCAGCAGCCAATCCCTAGGGCGGGAGAAGAAGGAGCAGTACTTC.

This clonotype was picked up a small number of times. The J gene is TRBJ1-6, the V gene TRBV20-1; 9 bases map to TRBD1. Per the germline V gene, CDR1 is DFQATT and CDR2 is SNEGSKA (reference sequence). Germline trimming cut 4 bases from V and 2 bases from J; bases unmatched to any gene: 9. The CDR3 sequence is 17 residues long. CDR3 region: CSAMGGQGVTYNSPLHF. In DNA, the CDR3 is TGCAGTGCTATGGGGGGACAGGGAGTAACCTATAATTCACCCCTCCACTTT.

The V gene is TRBV10-3, the J gene TRBJ2-1; 7 positions agree with TRBD2. V lost 4 bases and J lost 7; bases outside the gene matches: 7. The CDR3 has 14 residues. Germline V gene lookup returns CDR1 ENHRY and CDR2 SYGVKD. The CDR3: CAISAGRDVNEQFF. The CDR3 nucleotides read TGTGCCATCAGTGCGGGGAGGGATGTTAATGAGCAGTTCTTC.

V is TRBV12-3 or TRBV12-4 and J is TRBJ1-6; D unclear. The CDR3 consists of 13 residues. V lost 6 bases and J lost 7, with 10 bases in between. The CDR3 spells CASSDIGNSPLHF. The CDR3 DNA sequence: TGTGCCAGCAGCGATATAGGGAATTCACCCCTCCACTTT.

This clonotype was picked up many times. The chain has TRBV12-3 or TRBV12-4 and TRBJ2-1, with D possibly TRBD2 on 6 matching bases. V dropped 6 bases and J dropped 0 bases, with 15 bases sitting between them. The CDR3 has 16 amino acids. The CDR3 protein is CASRGLAGSSYNEQFF. The CDR3 nucleotides are TGTGCCAGCAGGGGTTTGGCGGGAAGCTCCTACAATGAGCAGTTCTTC.

The chain uses TRBV12-3 or TRBV12-4 and TRBJ2-7, with D possibly being TRBD2 (7 bases). V lost 4 bases and J 10 bases, leaving 23 bases between the germline ends. CDR3 length: 15 residues. The CDR3 nucleotides read TGTGCCAGCAGTTCTCCACAGGGAGGGAATCGGGACCAGTACTTC. This sequence encodes CASSSPQGGNRDQYF.

This clonotype has only a few counts. This rearrangement joins TRBV20-1 to TRBJ1-1; D is possibly TRBD1 (6 bases). V lost 7 bases and J lost 4, with 22 bases in between. The CDR3 totals 15 residues. The V gene's germline CDR1 is DFQATT and CDR2 SNEGSKA (reference sequence). CDR3 sequence reads: CSVSTRDTLGTEAFF. As DNA, the CDR3 is TGCAGTGTTTCCACCCGGGACACCCTGGGCACTGAAGCTTTCTTT.

This clonotype appeared once. V gene TRBV6-5 combines with J gene TRBJ2-5; D call uncertain. The V gene's germline CDR1 is MNHEY and CDR2 SVGAGI. The CDR3 runs to 14 residues. V shed 3 bases and J shed 2 bases, with 10 bases lying between them. The CDR3: CASSYANPQETQYF. The CDR3 DNA follows: TGTGCCAGCAGTTATGCAAACCCACAAGAGACCCAGTACTTC.

This clonotype came up once. At one end the junction does not follow the germline gene, possibly because of a read error. J is TRBJ1-1 and V is TRBV12-3 or TRBV12-4; D is perhaps TRBD1 (5 bases). The CDR3 loop spans 16 amino acids. The CDR3 DNA is TGTGCCAGCAGAGCTACAGGAAACCTAGCGAACACTGGAGCTTTCTTT. This gives the protein CASRATGNLANTGAFF.

This clonotype was observed a few times. This chain joins TRBV7-2 and TRBJ1-2, with D unclear. In germline, CDR1 is SGHTA, CDR2 FQGNSA. The CDR3 spans 20 residues. Trimming removed 2 bases from V and 3 bases from J, with 28 bases in between. The CDR3 DNA reads as TGTGCCAGCAGCTTAACGACCCGGGCAGGCGCACCCCCAAGGGACTATGGCTACACCTTC. This gives the protein CASSLTTRAGAPPRDYGYTF.

This chain connects TRBV2 to TRBJ2-2, with D possibly being TRBD1 (5 bases). The CDR3 sequence is 13 residues long. With 3 bases removed from V and 10 bases from J, the gap between germline ends came to 12 bases. Looked up from germline, CDR1 is SNHLY and CDR2 is FYNNEI. CDR3 in amino acids: CASSEQGLAELFF. In DNA form, the CDR3 reads TGTGCCAGCAGTGAGCAGGGTTTAGCGGAGCTGTTTTTT.

CDR3 loop: CGSIKTGGETQYF. As DNA, the CDR3 is TGCGGAAGTATAAAGACAGGGGGTGAGACCCAGTACTTC. This chain connects TRBV29-1 to TRBJ2-5; 9 bases fit TRBD1. CDR1 is SQVTM, CDR2 ANQGSEA, per germline. This CDR3 region has 13 residues.

In this sample, this clonotype turned up once. The CDR3 protein is CASSLKLAGDSGANVLTF. CDR3 bases: TGTGCCAGCAGCCTTAAACTAGCGGGAGACTCCGGGGCCAACGTCCTGACTTTC. The chain recombines TRBV7-3 with TRBJ2-6; 11 positions agree with TRBD2. V was pared by 5 bases and J by 4 bases, with 10 bases of the junction left unmatched. CDR3 length: 18 amino acids. Germline lookup yields CDR1 SGHTA and CDR2 FQGTGA.

V and J are TRBV20-1 and TRBJ2-1; 8 nucleotides line up with TRBD2. This CDR3 contains 12 residues. Germline lookup yields CDR1 DFQATT and CDR2 SNEGSKA (reference sequence). V lost 6 bases to trimming and J lost 8 bases; unmatched junction nucleotides: 6. CDR3 DNA sequence: TGCAGTGCCCGGGGACTAGTCCATGAGCAGTTCTTC. Encoded protein: CSARGLVHEQFF.

This clonotype was found a few times. V gene TRBV2 combines with J gene TRBJ2-4; no firm D call. Germline V lookup: CDR1 SNHLY, CDR2 FYNNEI. The V gene lost 1 base and the J gene lost 14 bases, with 12 bases spanning the gap. There are 12 residues in the CDR3. CDR3: CASSEGEVTEYF. CDR3 nucleotides: TGTGCCAGCAGTGAAGGAGAGGTAACGGAGTACTTC.

Comments on this clonotype: A much larger clone differs by one base, so this may be a read error. CDR3 protein: CAISDHGGGGGTQYF. CDR3 nucleotide sequence: TGTGCCATCAGTGACCACGGCGGGGGGGGAGGTACGCAGTATTTT. This chain joins TRBV10-3 and TRBJ2-3; TRBD2 matches 9 bases. CDR1 is ENHRY and CDR2 is SYGVKD in the germline V gene. This CDR3 region has 15 residues. Unmatched junction bases numbered 9, after V lost 3 bases and J lost 8 bases.

The table lists this clonotype with a few counts. The rearrangement joins TRBV4-2 to TRBJ2-1; possibly TRBD2 for D (6 bases). Germline V gene sequence: CDR1 LGHNA, CDR2 YNFKEQ. V lost 0 bases to trimming and J lost 2 bases, with 11 bases between them. The CDR3 extends over 16 amino acids. CDR3 nucleotide sequence: TGTGCCAGCAGCCAAGAATTGGCGGGAACCTACAATGAGCAGTTCTTC. The encoded protein is CASSQELAGTYNEQFF.

This clonotype was seen ten or more times. The CDR3 spells CASSPDYDQPQHF. Written as DNA, the CDR3 is TGTGCCAGCAGCCCCGATTATGATCAGCCCCAGCATTTT. The chain combines TRBV7-3 with TRBJ1-5; D unclear. The CDR3 extends over 13 amino acids. CDR1 SGHTA and CDR2 FQGTGA come from the germline V gene. V gave up 5 bases and J gave up 5 bases, with 10 bases separating them.

The chain recombines TRBV14 with TRBJ1-4; tentative D call: TRBD1 (6 bases). Germline values: CDR1 SGHDN, CDR2 FVKESK. Trimming took 1 base from V and 14 from J, leaving 14 bases between them. The CDR3 sequence is 13 residues long. The CDR3 sequence is CASSQVLWTALFF. For the CDR3, the DNA is TGTGCCAGCAGCCAAGTCCTCTGGACAGCTCTGTTTTTT.

This clonotype was recorded at least ten times. The rearrangement uses TRBV12-3 or TRBV12-4 and TRBJ1-1; D not resolved. This CDR3 has 11 residues. The ends were cut back, 4 bases at V and 7 bases at J, with 7 bases in the middle. CDR3 sequence: CASSSVGEAFF. Here the CDR3 DNA reads TGTGCCAGCAGTTCGGTAGGTGAAGCTTTCTTT.

The table lists this clonotype with many counts. The chain couples TRBV28 to TRBJ1-6, with D possibly being TRBD1 (5 bases). This CDR3 is built from 14 residues. Trimming stripped 7 bases from V and 9 bases from J, with 16 bases between. CDR1 MDHEN and CDR2 SYDVKM come from the germline V gene. CDR3 nucleotides: TGTGCCAGCACCTTGGAGGGGCGTAGTTCACCCCTCCACTTT. Amino acids: CASTLEGRSSPLHF.

This clonotype came up once. Compared with germline, one end of the junction differs, possibly owing to a read error. The rearrangement links TRBV6-5 to TRBJ2-1, with a weak D call TRBD1 (6 bases). This CDR3 is 13 amino acids long. From germline, CDR1 is MNHEY and CDR2 SVGAGI. CDR3 DNA sequence: TGTGCCGGCAGGGGACCGGGGTACAATGAGCAGTTCTTC. Translating it yields CAGRGPGYNEQFF.

This clonotype was recorded a few times. This chain links TRBV7-9 with TRBJ2-5; D is unclear. The V and J ends lost 7 bases and 1 base respectively, with 7 bases between them. The CDR3 is made up of 12 amino acids. CDR1 is SEHNR, CDR2 FQNEAQ, per germline (reference sequence). The CDR3 reads CASTRTQETQYF. The CDR3 DNA is TGTGCCAGCACCCGGACCCAAGAGACCCAGTACTTC.